The 5 T cell receptor beta chains listed next were all sequenced from one sample in a study of T cell responses to AZD1222 COVID-19 vaccine. Libraries were prepared by immunoSEQ multiplex PCR; TCRdb keeps only in-frame clonotypes and omits some of them. The sample holds roughly 130,000 clones, 88% seen once. The sequencing used peripheral blood, collected on day 0 of AZD1222 vaccination. The receptors were sampled from an adult in good health.

The chain couples TRBV28 to TRBJ2-7; TRBD1 matches at 7 bases. CDR1 and CDR2 (germline): MDHEN, SYDVKM. V gave up 7 bases and J gave up 3 bases; unmatched junction bases: 6. The CDR3 consists of 13 residues. The CDR3 nucleotides are TGTGCCAGCACCCCGGGACAGAGCTACGAGCAGTACTTC. This encodes CASTPGQSYEQYF.

The genes are TRBV5-1 and TRBJ2-7; 7 bases fit TRBD1. V gave up 0 bases and J gave up 4 bases; unmatched junction bases: 4. This CDR3 contains 14 residues. Germline CDR1 reads SGHRS; CDR2 reads YFSETQ. Here the CDR3 reads CASSLGDRQYEQYF. The DNA of the CDR3 is TGCGCCAGCAGCTTGGGGGACAGACAATACGAGCAGTACTTC.

This sequence joins TRBV6-5 and TRBJ2-3, with D possibly TRBD1 on 5 matching bases. The CDR3 loop spans 15 amino acids. Between the trimmed V and J ends, which lost 6 bases and 0 bases, there was a span of 13 bases. From germline, CDR1 is MNHEY and CDR2 SVGAGI. CDR3 sequence: CASRQRQGSTDTQYF. For the CDR3, the DNA is TGTGCCAGCAGACAACGCCAGGGAAGCACAGATACGCAGTATTTT.

The chain uses TRBV5-1 and TRBJ2-2; no clear D gene. The V and J ends lost 4 bases and 1 base respectively, with 8 bases between them. From germline, CDR1 is SGHRS and CDR2 YFSETQ. This CDR3 contains 14 residues. This chain's CDR3 is CASSRPENTGELFF. The CDR3 bases are TGCGCCAGCAGCCGACCAGAGAACACCGGGGAGCTGTTTTTT.

This chain joins TRBV4-3 and TRBJ2-4; TRBD1 might be the D (6 bases). Per germline, CDR1 LGHNA and CDR2 YSLEER. V gave up 1 base and J gave up 3 bases, with 16 bases separating them. There are 17 residues in the CDR3. CDR3: CASSQGSGTLVKNIQYF. The CDR3 nucleotides read TGCGCCAGCAGCCAAGGTTCCGGGACACTGGTCAAAAACATTCAGTACTTC.